This T cell receptor (beta chain) stems from a study of blood T cell repertoires in COVID-19. CDR1 MGHRA and CDR2 YSYEKL come from the germline V gene. The CDR3 is 16 residues long. Germline trimming cut 2 bases from V and 9 bases from J; bases unmatched to any gene: 9. Profiling relied on immunoSEQ multiplex PCR, and the TCRdb table lists in-frame clones only, not all of them. In the table there are approximately 170,000 clones, 80% to 85% of which are singletons. The rearrangement uses TRBV4-1 and TRBJ2-1; 11 bases map to TRBD2. Material: PBMCs or T cells enriched from blood (not recorded which). The sequence came from a woman aged 45-59 years who had recovered from COVID-19. As DNA, the CDR3 is TGCGCCAGCAGCCAAAACATAGCGGGAGGGCCAGGTGAGCAGTTCTTC. Translation: CASSQNIAGGPGEQFF.